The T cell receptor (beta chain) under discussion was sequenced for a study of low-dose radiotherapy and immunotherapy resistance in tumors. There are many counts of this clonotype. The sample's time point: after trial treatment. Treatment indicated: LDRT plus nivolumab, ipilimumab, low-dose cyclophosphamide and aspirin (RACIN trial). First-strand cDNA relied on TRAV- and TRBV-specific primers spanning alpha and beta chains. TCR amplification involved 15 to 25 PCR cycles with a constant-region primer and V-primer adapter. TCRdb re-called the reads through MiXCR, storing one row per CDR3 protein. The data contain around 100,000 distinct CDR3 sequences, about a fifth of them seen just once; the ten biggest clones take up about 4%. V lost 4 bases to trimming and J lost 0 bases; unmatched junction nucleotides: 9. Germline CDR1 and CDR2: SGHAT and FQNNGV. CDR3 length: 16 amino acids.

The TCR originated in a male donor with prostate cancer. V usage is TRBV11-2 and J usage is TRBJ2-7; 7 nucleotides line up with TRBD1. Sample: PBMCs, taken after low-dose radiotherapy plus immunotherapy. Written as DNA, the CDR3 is TGTGCCAGCAGCTCCATCCCGAGGGGGCCCTCCTACGAGCAGTACTTC. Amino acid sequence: CASSSIPRGPSYEQYF.